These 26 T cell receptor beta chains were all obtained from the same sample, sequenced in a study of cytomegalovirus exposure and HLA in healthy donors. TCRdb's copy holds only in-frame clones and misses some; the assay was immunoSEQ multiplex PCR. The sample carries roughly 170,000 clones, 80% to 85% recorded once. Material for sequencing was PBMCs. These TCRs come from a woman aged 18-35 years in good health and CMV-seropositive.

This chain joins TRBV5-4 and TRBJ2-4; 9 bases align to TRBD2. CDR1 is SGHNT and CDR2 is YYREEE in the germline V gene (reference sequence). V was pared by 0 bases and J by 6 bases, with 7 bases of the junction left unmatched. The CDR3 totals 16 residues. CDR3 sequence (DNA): TGTGCCAGCAGCTTGGCGGGCGGGGGGGCTATAAACATTCAGTACTTC. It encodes CASSLAGGGAINIQYF.

CDR3 DNA: TGTGCCAGCAGTTCCGCCAGGGTTTTATTCGATGGCTACACCTTC. Translated, it gives CASSSARVLFDGYTF. The chain uses TRBV28 and TRBJ1-2; D may be TRBD1 (5 bases). This CDR3 region has 15 residues. The V and J ends lost 4 bases and 6 bases respectively, with 18 bases between them. Germline V gene lookup returns CDR1 MDHEN and CDR2 SYDVKM.

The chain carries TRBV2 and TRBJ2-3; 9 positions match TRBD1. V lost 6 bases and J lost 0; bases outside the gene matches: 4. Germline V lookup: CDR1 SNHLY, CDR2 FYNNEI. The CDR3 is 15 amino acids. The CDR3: CASSQDRGSTDTQYF. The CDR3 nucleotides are TGTGCCAGCAGCCAGGACAGGGGTAGCACAGATACGCAGTATTTT.

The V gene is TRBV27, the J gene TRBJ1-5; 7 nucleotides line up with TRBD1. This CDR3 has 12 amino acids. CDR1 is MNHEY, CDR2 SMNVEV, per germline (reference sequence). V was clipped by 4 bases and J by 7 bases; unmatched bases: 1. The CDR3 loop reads CASSSQGQPQHF. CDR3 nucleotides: TGTGCCAGCAGTTCACAGGGGCAGCCCCAGCATTTT.

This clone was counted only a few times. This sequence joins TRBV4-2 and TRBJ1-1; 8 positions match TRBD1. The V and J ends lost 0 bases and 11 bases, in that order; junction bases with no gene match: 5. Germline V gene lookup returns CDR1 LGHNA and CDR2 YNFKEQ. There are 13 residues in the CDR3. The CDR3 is CASSQDLRQGAFF. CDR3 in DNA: TGTGCCAGCAGCCAAGATCTGCGACAGGGGGCTTTCTTT.

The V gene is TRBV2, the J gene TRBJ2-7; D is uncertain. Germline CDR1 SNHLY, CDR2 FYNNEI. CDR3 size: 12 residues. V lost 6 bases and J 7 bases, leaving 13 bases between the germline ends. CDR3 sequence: CASRGPNWEQYF. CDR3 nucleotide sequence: TGTGCCAGCAGGGGCCCCAACTGGGAGCAGTACTTC.

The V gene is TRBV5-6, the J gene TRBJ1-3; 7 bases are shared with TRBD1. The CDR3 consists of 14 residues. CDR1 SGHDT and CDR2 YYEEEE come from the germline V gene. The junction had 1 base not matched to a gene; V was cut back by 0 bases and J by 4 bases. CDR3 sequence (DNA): TGTGCCAGCAGCTTGGGGGGACAGGGAAACACCATATATTTT. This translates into CASSLGGQGNTIYF.

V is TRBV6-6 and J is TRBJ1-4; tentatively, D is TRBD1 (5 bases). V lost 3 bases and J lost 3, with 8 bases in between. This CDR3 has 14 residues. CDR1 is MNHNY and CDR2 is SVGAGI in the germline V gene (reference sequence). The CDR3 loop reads CASSYSGSNEKLFF. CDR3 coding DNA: TGTGCCAGCAGTTATTCAGGGTCTAATGAAAAACTGTTTTTT.

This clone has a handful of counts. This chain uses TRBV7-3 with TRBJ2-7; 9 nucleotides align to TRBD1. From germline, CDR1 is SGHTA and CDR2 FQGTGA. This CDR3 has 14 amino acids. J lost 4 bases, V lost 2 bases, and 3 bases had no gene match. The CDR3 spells CASSLGQGTYEQYF. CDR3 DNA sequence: TGTGCCAGCAGCTTAGGACAGGGGACGTACGAGCAGTACTTC. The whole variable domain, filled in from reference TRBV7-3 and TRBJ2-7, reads GAGVSQTPSNKVTEKGKYVELRCDPISGHTALYWYRQSLGQGPEFLIYFQGTGAADDSGLPNDRFFAVRPEGSVSTLKIQRTERGDSAVYLCASSLGQGTYEQYFGPGTRLTVT.

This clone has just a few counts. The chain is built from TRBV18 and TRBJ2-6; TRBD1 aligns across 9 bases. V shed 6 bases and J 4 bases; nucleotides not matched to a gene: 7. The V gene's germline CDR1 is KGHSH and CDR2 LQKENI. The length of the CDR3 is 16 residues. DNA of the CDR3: TGTGCCAGCTCTCCCGGGACAGGGATGGGGGCCAACGTCCTGACTTTC. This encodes CASSPGTGMGANVLTF.

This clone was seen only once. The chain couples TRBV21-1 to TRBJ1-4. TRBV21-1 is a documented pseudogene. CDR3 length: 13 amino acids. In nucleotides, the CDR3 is TGTGCCAGCAGCGCGGAATCGAGTGAAAAACTGTTTTTT. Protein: CASSAESSEKLFF.

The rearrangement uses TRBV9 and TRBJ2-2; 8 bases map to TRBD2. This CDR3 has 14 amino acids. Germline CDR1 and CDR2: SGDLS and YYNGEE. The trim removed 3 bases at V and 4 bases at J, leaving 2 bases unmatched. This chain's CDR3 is CASSGRGGTGELFF. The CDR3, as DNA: TGTGCCAGCAGCGGACGGGGGGGCACCGGGGAGCTGTTTTTT.

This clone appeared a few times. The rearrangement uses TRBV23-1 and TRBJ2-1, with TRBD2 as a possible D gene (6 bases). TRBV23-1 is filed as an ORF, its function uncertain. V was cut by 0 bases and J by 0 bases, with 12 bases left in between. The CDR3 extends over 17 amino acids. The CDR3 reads CASSQSLRGSSYNEQFF. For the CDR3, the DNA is TGCGCCAGCAGTCAATCTCTCCGGGGGAGCTCCTACAATGAGCAGTTCTTC.

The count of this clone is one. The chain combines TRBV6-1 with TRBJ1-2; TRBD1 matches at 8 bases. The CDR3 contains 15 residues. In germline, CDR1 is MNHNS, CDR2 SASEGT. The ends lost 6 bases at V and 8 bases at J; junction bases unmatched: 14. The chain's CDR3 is CASRETGTGDRGYTF. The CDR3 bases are TGTGCCAGCAGAGAGACCGGGACAGGTGACCGCGGCTACACCTTC.

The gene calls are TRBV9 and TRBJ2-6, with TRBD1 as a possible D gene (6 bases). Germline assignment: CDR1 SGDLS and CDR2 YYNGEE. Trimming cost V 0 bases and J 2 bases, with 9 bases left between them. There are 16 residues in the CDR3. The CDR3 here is CASSVAGGTGANVLTF. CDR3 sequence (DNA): TGTGCCAGCAGCGTAGCTGGGGGCACTGGGGCCAACGTCCTGACTTTC.

CDR3 bases: TGCGCCAGCAGCCAAGATCGGGGGGGGGCTTTGCAGCCCCAGCATTTT. It codes for CASSQDRGGALQPQHF. The chain has TRBV4-1 and TRBJ1-5; maybe TRBD1 (6 bases). Germline CDR1 reads MGHRA; CDR2 reads YSYEKL. V was shortened by 0 bases and J by 7 bases, with 16 bases between the two germline ends. The CDR3 runs to 16 residues.

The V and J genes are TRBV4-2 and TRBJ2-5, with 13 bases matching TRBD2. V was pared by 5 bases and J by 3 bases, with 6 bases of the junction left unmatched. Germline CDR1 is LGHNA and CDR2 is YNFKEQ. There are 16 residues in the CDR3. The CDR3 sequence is CASSAKLAGGEETQYF. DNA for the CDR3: TGTGCCAGCAGCGCTAAACTAGCGGGAGGGGAAGAGACCCAGTACTTC.

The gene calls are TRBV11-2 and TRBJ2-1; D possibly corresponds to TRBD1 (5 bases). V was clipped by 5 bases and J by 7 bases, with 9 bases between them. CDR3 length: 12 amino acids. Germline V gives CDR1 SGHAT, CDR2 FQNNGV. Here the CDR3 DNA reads TGTGCCAGCAGCCAGGGCAGGAATGAGCAGTTCTTC. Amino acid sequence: CASSQGRNEQFF.

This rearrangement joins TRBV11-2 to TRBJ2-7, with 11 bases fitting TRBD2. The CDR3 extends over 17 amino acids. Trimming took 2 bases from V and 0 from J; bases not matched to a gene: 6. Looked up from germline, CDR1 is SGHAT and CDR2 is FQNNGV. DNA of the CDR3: TGTGCCAGCAGCTTACGGACTAGCGGGCTACACTCCTACGAGCAGTACTTC. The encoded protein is CASSLRTSGLHSYEQYF.

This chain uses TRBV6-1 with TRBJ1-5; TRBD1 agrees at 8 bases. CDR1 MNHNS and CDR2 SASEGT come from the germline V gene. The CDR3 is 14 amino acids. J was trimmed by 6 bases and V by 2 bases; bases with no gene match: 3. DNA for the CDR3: TGTGCCAGCAGTGAATTACAGGGGGGTCAGCCCCAGCATTTT. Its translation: CASSELQGGQPQHF.

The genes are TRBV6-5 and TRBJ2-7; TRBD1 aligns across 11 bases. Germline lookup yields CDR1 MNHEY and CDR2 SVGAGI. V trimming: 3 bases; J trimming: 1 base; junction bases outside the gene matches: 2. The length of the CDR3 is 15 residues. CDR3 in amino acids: CASSYGQGASYEQYF. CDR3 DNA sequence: TGTGCCAGCAGTTATGGACAGGGGGCTTCCTACGAGCAGTACTTC.

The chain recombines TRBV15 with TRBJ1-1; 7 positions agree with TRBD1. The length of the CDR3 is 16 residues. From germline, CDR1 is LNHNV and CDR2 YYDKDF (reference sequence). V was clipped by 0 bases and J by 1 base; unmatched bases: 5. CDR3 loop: CATSREMTGKNTEAFF. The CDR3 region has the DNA TGTGCCACCAGCAGAGAAATGACAGGGAAGAACACTGAAGCTTTCTTT.

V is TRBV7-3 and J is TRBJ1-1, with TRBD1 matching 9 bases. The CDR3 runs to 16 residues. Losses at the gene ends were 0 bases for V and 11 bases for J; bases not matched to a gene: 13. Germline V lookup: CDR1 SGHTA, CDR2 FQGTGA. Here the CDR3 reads CASSLTSGQGFGGAFF. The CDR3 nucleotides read TGTGCCAGCAGCTTAACGTCGGGACAGGGCTTCGGCGGGGCTTTCTTT. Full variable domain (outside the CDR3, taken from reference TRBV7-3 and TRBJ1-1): GAGVSQTPSNKVTEKGKYVELRCDPISGHTALYWYRQSLGQGPEFLIYFQGTGAADDSGLPNDRFFAVRPEGSVSTLKIQRTERGDSAVYLCASSLTSGQGFGGAFFGQGTRLTVV.

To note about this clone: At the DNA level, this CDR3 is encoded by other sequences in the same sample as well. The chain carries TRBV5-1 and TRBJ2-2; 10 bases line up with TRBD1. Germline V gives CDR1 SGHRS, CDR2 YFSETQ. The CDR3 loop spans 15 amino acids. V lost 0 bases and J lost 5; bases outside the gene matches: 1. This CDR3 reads CASSLGDRGTGELFF. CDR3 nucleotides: TGCGCCAGCAGCTTGGGGGACAGGGGAACCGGGGAGCTGTTTTTT.

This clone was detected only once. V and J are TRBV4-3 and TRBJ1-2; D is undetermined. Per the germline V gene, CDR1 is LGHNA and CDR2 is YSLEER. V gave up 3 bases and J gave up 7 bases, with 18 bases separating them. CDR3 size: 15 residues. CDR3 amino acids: CASSQARGSGTGYTF. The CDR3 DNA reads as TGCGCCAGCAGCCAGGCCCGCGGTTCGGGAACTGGCTACACCTTC.

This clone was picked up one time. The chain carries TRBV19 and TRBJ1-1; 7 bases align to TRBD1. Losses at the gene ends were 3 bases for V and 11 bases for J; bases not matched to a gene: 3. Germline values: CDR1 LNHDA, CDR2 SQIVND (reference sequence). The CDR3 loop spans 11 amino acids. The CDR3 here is CASSIGQVAFF. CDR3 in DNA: TGTGCCAGTAGTATCGGACAGGTTGCTTTCTTT.